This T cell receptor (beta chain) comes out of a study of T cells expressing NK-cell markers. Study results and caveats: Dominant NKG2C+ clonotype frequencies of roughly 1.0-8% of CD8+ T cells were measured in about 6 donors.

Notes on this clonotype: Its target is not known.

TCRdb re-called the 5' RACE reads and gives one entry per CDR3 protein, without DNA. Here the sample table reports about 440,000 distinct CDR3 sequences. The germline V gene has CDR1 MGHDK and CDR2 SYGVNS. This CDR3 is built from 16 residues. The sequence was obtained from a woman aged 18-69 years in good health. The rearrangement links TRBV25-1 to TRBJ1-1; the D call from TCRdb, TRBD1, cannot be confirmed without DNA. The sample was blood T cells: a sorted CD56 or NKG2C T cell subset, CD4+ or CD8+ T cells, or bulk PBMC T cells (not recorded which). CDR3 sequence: CASSSAPLSRNTEAFF.